This T cell receptor (beta chain) was identified during a study of regulatory T cells in long-lasting Graves disease. Regarding the study as a whole: Persistent disease preferred TRBV28, TRBJ1-2 and TRBJ2-5.

The CDR3 loop spans 18 amino acids. Trimming left V 2 bases short and J 0 bases short, with 17 bases between. Looked up from germline, CDR1 is SGHTA and CDR2 is FQGTGA. Building of the TCR beta libraries involved iRepertoire HTBI primers and Arm-PCR of CDR3 regions. TCRdb redid the calling of the multiplex PCR reads with MiXCR, one entry per CDR3 protein. The sample lists about 610,000 distinct CDR3 sequences; roughly 15% were seen once. This clonotype was recorded at least ten times. Its antigen remains unidentified. Time point: newly diagnosed GD, antithyroid drugs for less than 3 months. PBMCs were the source of the RNA used for TCR sequencing. These data also featured in a second study, about T cells in Graves' hyperthyroidism and ophthalmopathy.

This chain connects TRBV7-3 to TRBJ2-1, with a tentative D call TRBD2 (6 bases). This TCR derives from a man in his late teens or twenties with Graves disease. The source material was peripheral blood mononuclear cells (PBMCs), sampled at new diagnosis, from a patient treated with antithyroid drugs. CDR3 nucleotide sequence: TGTGCCAGCAGCTTAGTCCCTAGCGTAGTGAGCTCCTACAATGAGCAGTTCTTC. This translates into CASSLVPSVVSSYNEQFF.